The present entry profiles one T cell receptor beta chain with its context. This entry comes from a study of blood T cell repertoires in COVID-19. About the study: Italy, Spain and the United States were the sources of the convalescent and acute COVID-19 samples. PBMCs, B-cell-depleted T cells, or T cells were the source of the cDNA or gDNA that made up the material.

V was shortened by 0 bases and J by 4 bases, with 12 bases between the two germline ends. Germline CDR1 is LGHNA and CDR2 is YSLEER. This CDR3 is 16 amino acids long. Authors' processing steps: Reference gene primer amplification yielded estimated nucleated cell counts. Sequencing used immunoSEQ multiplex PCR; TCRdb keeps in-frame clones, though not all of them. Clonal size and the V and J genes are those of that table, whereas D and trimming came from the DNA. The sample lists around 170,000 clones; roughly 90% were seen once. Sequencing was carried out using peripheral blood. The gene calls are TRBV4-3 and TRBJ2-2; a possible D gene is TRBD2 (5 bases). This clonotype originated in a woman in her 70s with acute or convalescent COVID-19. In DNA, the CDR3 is TGCGCCAGCAGCCAAGATGCCGGGGTAGGCACCGGGGAGCTGTTTTTT. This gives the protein CASSQDAGVGTGELFF.